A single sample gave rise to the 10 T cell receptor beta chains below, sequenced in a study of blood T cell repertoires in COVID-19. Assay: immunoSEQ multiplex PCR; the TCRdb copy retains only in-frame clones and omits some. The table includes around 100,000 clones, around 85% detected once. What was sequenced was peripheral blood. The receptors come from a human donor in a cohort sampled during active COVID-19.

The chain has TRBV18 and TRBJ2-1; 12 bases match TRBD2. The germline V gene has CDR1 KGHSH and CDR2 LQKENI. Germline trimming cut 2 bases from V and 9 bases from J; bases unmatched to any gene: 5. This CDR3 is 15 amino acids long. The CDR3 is CASSPGTSGQIEQFF. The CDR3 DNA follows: TGTGCCAGCTCACCAGGGACTAGCGGGCAGATTGAGCAGTTCTTC.

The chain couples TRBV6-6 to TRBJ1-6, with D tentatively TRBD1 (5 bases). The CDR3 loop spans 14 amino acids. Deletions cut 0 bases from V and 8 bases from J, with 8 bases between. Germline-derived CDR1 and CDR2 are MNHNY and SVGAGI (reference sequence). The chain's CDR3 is CASSYSTRDSPLHF. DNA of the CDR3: TGTGCCAGCAGTTACTCGACCAGGGATTCACCCCTCCACTTT.

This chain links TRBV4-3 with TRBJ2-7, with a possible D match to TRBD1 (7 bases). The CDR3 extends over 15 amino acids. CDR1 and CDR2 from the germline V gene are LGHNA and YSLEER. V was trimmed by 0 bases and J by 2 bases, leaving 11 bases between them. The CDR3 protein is CASSQDQGEAYEQYF. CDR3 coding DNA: TGCGCCAGCAGCCAAGATCAGGGGGAGGCCTACGAGCAGTACTTC.

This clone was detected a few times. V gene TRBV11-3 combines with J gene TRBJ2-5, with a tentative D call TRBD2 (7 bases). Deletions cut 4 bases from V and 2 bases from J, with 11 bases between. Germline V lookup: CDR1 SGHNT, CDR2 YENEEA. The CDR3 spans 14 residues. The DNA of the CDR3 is TGTGCCAGCAGCTCCGGGGGGCTGCAAGAGACCCAGTACTTC. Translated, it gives CASSSGGLQETQYF.

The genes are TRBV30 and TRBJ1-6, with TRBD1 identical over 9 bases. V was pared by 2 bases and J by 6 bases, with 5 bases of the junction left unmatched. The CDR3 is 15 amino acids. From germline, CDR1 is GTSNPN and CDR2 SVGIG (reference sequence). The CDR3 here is CAWSMGQGANSPLHF. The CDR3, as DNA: TGTGCCTGGAGTATGGGACAGGGCGCTAATTCACCCCTCCACTTT.

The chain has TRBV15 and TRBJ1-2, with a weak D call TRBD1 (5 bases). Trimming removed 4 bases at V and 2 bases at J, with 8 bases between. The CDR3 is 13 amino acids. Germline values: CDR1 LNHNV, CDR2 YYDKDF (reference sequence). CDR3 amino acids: CATSKTENYGYTF. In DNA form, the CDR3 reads TGTGCCACCAGCAAGACAGAGAACTATGGCTACACCTTC.

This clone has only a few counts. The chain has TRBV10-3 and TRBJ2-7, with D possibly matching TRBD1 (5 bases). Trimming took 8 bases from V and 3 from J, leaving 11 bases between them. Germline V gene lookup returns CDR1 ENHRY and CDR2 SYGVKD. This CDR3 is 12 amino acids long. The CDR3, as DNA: TGTGCCATCTCCCCCCAGGGCTACGAGCAGTACTTC. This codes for CAISPQGYEQYF.

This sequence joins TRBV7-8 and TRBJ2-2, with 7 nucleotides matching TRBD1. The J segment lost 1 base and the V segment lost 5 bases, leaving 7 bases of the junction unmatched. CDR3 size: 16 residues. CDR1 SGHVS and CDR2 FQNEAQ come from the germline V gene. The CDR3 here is CASSQSGTVNTGELFF. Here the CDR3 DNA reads TGTGCCAGCAGCCAATCCGGGACAGTGAACACCGGGGAGCTGTTTTTT.

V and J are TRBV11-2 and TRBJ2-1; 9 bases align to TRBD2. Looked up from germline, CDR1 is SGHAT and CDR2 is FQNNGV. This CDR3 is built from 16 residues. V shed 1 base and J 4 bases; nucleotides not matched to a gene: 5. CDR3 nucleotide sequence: TGTGCCAGCAGCTTAGCGGGCGGGAGGGTGTACAATGAGCAGTTCTTC. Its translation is CASSLAGGRVYNEQFF.

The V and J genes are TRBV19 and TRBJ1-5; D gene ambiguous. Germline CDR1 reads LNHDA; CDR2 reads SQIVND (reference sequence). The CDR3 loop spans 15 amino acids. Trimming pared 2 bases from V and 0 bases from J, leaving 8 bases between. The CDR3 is CASSIQEFSNQPQHF. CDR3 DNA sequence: TGTGCCAGTAGTATACAGGAATTTAGCAATCAGCCCCAGCATTTT.